A selection of T cell receptor beta chains follows, all from one sample in a study of regulatory T cells in long-lasting Graves disease. TCRdb recomputed calls from the multiplex PCR reads with MiXCR, one row per CDR3 protein. The top ten hold 30% of the sample, which has approximately 350,000 distinct CDR3 sequences, about a sixth seen once. These data were also reused for a study on T cells in Graves' hyperthyroidism and ophthalmopathy.

The sample consisted of peripheral blood mononuclear cells (PBMCs), taken at new diagnosis, from a patient treated with antithyroid drugs. The receptors shown here come from a man aged 35 to 55 with Graves disease. CDR3s include the opening cysteine and the closing phenylalanine or tryptophan. The D gene is left open where the match is weak. Clone size is stated in some rows and not others, as once, few, many or a class when expanded.

CDR3 protein: CASSPRTSGGQTQYF
CDR3 DNA: TGTGCCAGCAGTCCCCGGACTAGCGGGGGCCAGACCCAGTACTTC
clone size: -
J gene: TRBJ2-5
D gene: TRBD2
V gene: TRBV28

CDR3 protein: CASSYLREDTGELFF
CDR3 DNA: TGTGCCAGCAGTTACTTACGGGAGGACACCGGGGAGCTGTTTTTT
clone size: -
J gene: TRBJ2-2
D gene: TRBD2
V gene: TRBV6-5

CDR3 protein: CASSFGQTLYEQYF
CDR3 DNA: TGTGCCAGCAGCTTTGGTCAGACCCTCTACGAGCAGTACTTC
clone size: many
J gene: TRBJ2-7
D gene: -
V gene: TRBV13

CDR3 protein: CASSQVLAVEQFF
CDR3 DNA: TGTGCCAGCAGCCAAGTCCTAGCGGTTGAGCAGTTCTTC
clone size: many
J gene: TRBJ2-1
D gene: TRBD2
V gene: TRBV3-1

CDR3 protein: CASSLAVGTGKGEQYF
CDR3 DNA: TGCGCCAGCAGCTTGGCCGTAGGGACAGGGAAGGGCGAGCAGTACTTC
clone size: -
J gene: TRBJ2-7
D gene: TRBD1
V gene: TRBV5-1

CDR3 protein: CASSTMGSGQTQYF
CDR3 DNA: TGTGCCAGCAGTACGATGGGTAGCGGGCAGACCCAGTACTTC
clone size: few
J gene: TRBJ2-5
D gene: TRBD2
V gene: TRBV9

CDR3 protein: CSASAPGSYGYTF
CDR3 DNA: TGCAGTGCTAGTGCCCCAGGGTCCTATGGCTACACCTTC
clone size: many
J gene: TRBJ1-2
D gene: -
V gene: TRBV20-1

CDR3 protein: CASSWAGANALTF
CDR3 DNA: TGTGCCAGCAGTTGGGCCGGGGCCAACGCCCTGACTTTC
clone size: -
J gene: TRBJ2-6
D gene: -
V gene: TRBV6-5

CDR3 protein: CASSSPLTEFPGEAFF
CDR3 DNA: TGTGCCAGCAGTAGCCCGCTGACAGAATTCCCCGGTGAAGCTTTCTTT
clone size: many
J gene: TRBJ1-1
D gene: -
V gene: TRBV6-1

CDR3 protein: CASSLNRPSYEQYF
CDR3 DNA: TGTGCCAGCAGTTTGAATCGGCCCTCCTACGAGCAGTACTTC
clone size: -
J gene: TRBJ2-7
D gene: -
V gene: TRBV28

CDR3 protein: CASSQPQGPIRAKNIQYF
CDR3 DNA: TGCGCCAGCAGCCAACCACAGGGCCCAATTCGAGCCAAAAACATTCAGTACTTC
clone size: -
J gene: TRBJ2-4
D gene: -
V gene: TRBV4-1

CDR3 protein: CASSIKARSYEQYF
CDR3 DNA: TGTGCCAGTAGTATAAAGGCCCGATCCTACGAGCAGTACTTC
clone size: many
J gene: TRBJ2-7
D gene: -
V gene: TRBV19